This is a list of T cell receptor beta chains from one sample in a study of T cells after yellow fever vaccination. TCRdb fed the 5' RACE reads into MiXCR, producing one record per CDR3 protein. The profile shows a few hundred thousand distinct CDR3 sequences, almost 4% of them singletons. The sequencing used PBMCs, collected 5 days after the yellow fever booster vaccination. The receptors here all came from a man younger than 30 who received the YFV17D yellow fever vaccine. The CDR3 runs from the conserved cysteine through the conserved F or W. A D gene is named only where the DNA matches it firmly. A clone size is listed for some rows: how often the clone was seen (once, few, many), or a class if it is expanded.

j_gene: TRBJ2-2; abundance: NA; v_gene: TRBV5-5; d_gene: NA; CDR3nt: TGTGCCAGCAGCTTAGATACGGTAGCCTCGACCACCGGGGAGCTGTTTTTT; CDR3aa: CASSLDTVASTTGELFF
j_gene: TRBJ1-4; abundance: many; v_gene: TRBV5-1; d_gene: TRBD1; CDR3nt: TGCGCCAGTAGACAGGGGTCTGGGCTATCGGAGAATGAAAAACTGTTTTTT; CDR3aa: CASRQGSGLSENEKLFF
j_gene: TRBJ1-5; abundance: few; v_gene: TRBV4-1; d_gene: NA; CDR3nt: TGCGCCAGCAGCCCAACCCCCGGAGTACATGGCAATCAGCCCCAGCATTTT; CDR3aa: CASSPTPGVHGNQPQHF
j_gene: TRBJ2-7; abundance: NA; v_gene: TRBV5-6; d_gene: NA; CDR3nt: TGTGCCAGCAGCTTGGAGTCAGCGAGCTCCTACGAGCAGTACTTC; CDR3aa: CASSLESASSYEQYF
j_gene: TRBJ1-1; abundance: few; v_gene: TRBV4-3; d_gene: NA; CDR3nt: TGCGCCAGCAGCCAAGGAATACAGGGCCCTCAAGCTTTCTTT; CDR3aa: CASSQGIQGPQAFF
j_gene: TRBJ1-5; abundance: NA; v_gene: TRBV7-9; d_gene: NA; CDR3nt: TGTGCCAGCAGCCAAACAGGGAACGCTCAGCCCCAGCATTTT; CDR3aa: CASSQTGNAQPQHF
j_gene: TRBJ1-5; abundance: many; v_gene: TRBV7-9; d_gene: NA; CDR3nt: TGTGCCAGCAGCGATTCCTACGGTGGGGGCCTCGATCAGCCCCAGCATTTT; CDR3aa: CASSDSYGGGLDQPQHF
j_gene: TRBJ2-2; abundance: many; v_gene: TRBV12-3/TRBV12-4; d_gene: TRBD2; CDR3nt: TGTGCCAGCAGCCGTTCTAGCGGGGGGGCCGGTCCCGGGGAGCTGTTTTTT; CDR3aa: CASSRSSGGAGPGELFF
j_gene: TRBJ1-5; abundance: few; v_gene: TRBV6-4; d_gene: TRBD1; CDR3nt: TGTGCCAGCAGTGAGGGACAGAGATGTAATCAGCCCCAGCATTTT; CDR3aa: CASSEGQRCNQPQHF
j_gene: TRBJ2-1; abundance: many; v_gene: TRBV12-3/TRBV12-4; d_gene: NA; CDR3nt: TGTGCCAGCAGCCCGGTGGGCGAGCAGTTCTTC; CDR3aa: CASSPVGEQFF
j_gene: TRBJ1-2; abundance: many; v_gene: TRBV7-2; d_gene: NA; CDR3nt: TGTGCCAGCAGCTTAGTAAGGGCCAACTATGGCTACACCTTC; CDR3aa: CASSLVRANYGYTF
j_gene: TRBJ1-2; abundance: few; v_gene: TRBV5-1; d_gene: NA; CDR3nt: TGCGCCAGCAGCTTGAACGGGGGCTCTGACTATGGCTACACCTTC; CDR3aa: CASSLNGGSDYGYTF
j_gene: TRBJ2-2; abundance: NA; v_gene: TRBV20-1; d_gene: NA; CDR3nt: TGCAGTGCTAGTGACACCCAGAACACCGGGGAGCTGTTTTTT; CDR3aa: CSASDTQNTGELFF
j_gene: TRBJ2-1; abundance: few; v_gene: TRBV5-5; d_gene: NA; CDR3nt: TGTGCCAGCAGCCCGATGGGGGCGGAATCCTACAATGAGCAGTTCTTC; CDR3aa: CASSPMGAESYNEQFF
j_gene: TRBJ2-3; abundance: few; v_gene: TRBV7-3; d_gene: NA; CDR3nt: TGTGCCAGCAGCGCCGGTAGCGGCACAGATACGCAGTATTTT; CDR3aa: CASSAGSGTDTQYF
j_gene: TRBJ2-1; abundance: few; v_gene: TRBV29-1; d_gene: NA; CDR3nt: TGCAGCGTTGAAGGAGGACCTTCACTGCCCAAGTTCTTC; CDR3aa: CSVEGGPSLPKFF
j_gene: TRBJ2-3; abundance: few; v_gene: TRBV28; d_gene: TRBD2; CDR3nt: TGTGCCAGCAGTTCTCCGGGACTACAAAGGGCAGATACGCAGTATTTT; CDR3aa: CASSSPGLQRADTQYF
j_gene: TRBJ1-1; abundance: NA; v_gene: TRBV7-9; d_gene: NA; CDR3nt: TGTGCCAGCCGGGACCAGCCGGATCCTGAAGCTTTCTTT; CDR3aa: CASRDQPDPEAFF
j_gene: TRBJ2-1; abundance: few; v_gene: TRBV27; d_gene: TRBD2; CDR3nt: TGTGCCAGCAGTAGTTATAGCGGGGGTCAGAGCTCCTACAATGAGCAGTTCTTC; CDR3aa: CASSSYSGGQSSYNEQFF
j_gene: TRBJ2-1; abundance: many; v_gene: TRBV7-9; d_gene: TRBD2; CDR3nt: TGTGCCAGCAGCCGAAGCGGGACTACCTACAATGAGCAGTTCTTC; CDR3aa: CASSRSGTTYNEQFF
j_gene: TRBJ2-3; abundance: few; v_gene: TRBV3-1; d_gene: TRBD1; CDR3nt: TGTGCCAGCAGCCAAGGCGTGGACAGGGAAGATACGCAGTATTTT; CDR3aa: CASSQGVDREDTQYF
j_gene: TRBJ1-5; abundance: few; v_gene: TRBV7-9; d_gene: NA; CDR3nt: TGTGCCATGGGGGGCACCGCCAATCAGCCCCAGCATTTT; CDR3aa: CAMGGTANQPQHF
j_gene: TRBJ2-1; abundance: many; v_gene: TRBV5-1; d_gene: NA; CDR3nt: TGCGCCAGCAGCAGGGACGTCCTGGAAGCGGAGCAGTTCTTC; CDR3aa: CASSRDVLEAEQFF
j_gene: TRBJ2-1; abundance: many; v_gene: TRBV15; d_gene: TRBD1; CDR3nt: TGTGCCACCAGCGGGGACAGTCGGTCCTACAATGAGCAGTTCTTC; CDR3aa: CATSGDSRSYNEQFF
j_gene: TRBJ2-5; abundance: many; v_gene: TRBV24-1; d_gene: NA; CDR3nt: TGTGCCACCAGTGACCTGGACAGTCAAGAGACCCAGTACTTC; CDR3aa: CATSDLDSQETQYF
j_gene: TRBJ2-7; abundance: few; v_gene: TRBV20-1; d_gene: NA; CDR3nt: TGCAGTGCCATTATGGTGGCTAGCCACGAGCAGTACTTC; CDR3aa: CSAIMVASHEQYF
j_gene: TRBJ1-2; abundance: few; v_gene: TRBV12-3/TRBV12-4; d_gene: TRBD1; CDR3nt: TGTGCCAGCAGTCAAGGGACAGGTCTCTATGGCTACACCTTC; CDR3aa: CASSQGTGLYGYTF
j_gene: TRBJ1-2; abundance: many; v_gene: TRBV5-1; d_gene: TRBD1; CDR3nt: TGCGCCAGCAGCGAGACAGGGGGCTCCAGCTATGGCTACACCTTC; CDR3aa: CASSETGGSSYGYTF
j_gene: TRBJ1-2; abundance: few; v_gene: TRBV7-2; d_gene: TRBD1; CDR3nt: TGTGCCAGCAGCCGCCGCCCGGGACAGGGGCCGTCATGGCAGGGCTACACCTTC; CDR3aa: CASSRRPGQGPSWQGYTF
j_gene: TRBJ1-1; abundance: many; v_gene: TRBV7-2; d_gene: NA; CDR3nt: TGTGCCAGCAGCTTAATAGGGAACACTGAAGCTTTCTTT; CDR3aa: CASSLIGNTEAFF
j_gene: TRBJ2-7; abundance: few; v_gene: TRBV30; d_gene: NA; CDR3nt: TGTGCCTGGCAGGAGAAGGGATCTTACGAGCAGTACTTC; CDR3aa: CAWQEKGSYEQYF
j_gene: TRBJ2-5; abundance: NA; v_gene: TRBV29-1; d_gene: NA; CDR3nt: TGCAGCGTTGAAGGGATGGTAAGGGAGACCCAGTACTTC; CDR3aa: CSVEGMVRETQYF
j_gene: TRBJ1-1; abundance: NA; v_gene: TRBV20-1; d_gene: TRBD1; CDR3nt: TGCAGTGCTAGGCTGGACAGGGGGGATACTGAAGCTTTCTTT; CDR3aa: CSARLDRGDTEAFF
j_gene: TRBJ2-3; abundance: NA; v_gene: TRBV20-1; d_gene: NA; CDR3nt: TGCAGTGCGGCTAGGGACGCCGCAGATACGCAGTATTTT; CDR3aa: CSAARDAADTQYF
j_gene: TRBJ1-5; abundance: few; v_gene: TRBV27; d_gene: TRBD1; CDR3nt: TGTGCCAGCAGTCCGATGACAGGGTCTCAGCCCCAGCATTTT; CDR3aa: CASSPMTGSQPQHF
j_gene: TRBJ1-1; abundance: NA; v_gene: TRBV7-3; d_gene: NA; CDR3nt: TGTGCCAGCAGCTTATCAAACGTGAACACTGAAGCTTTCTTT; CDR3aa: CASSLSNVNTEAFF
j_gene: TRBJ1-4; abundance: many; v_gene: TRBV4-3; d_gene: NA; CDR3nt: TGCGCCAGCAGCCAAGGGATAGTGGAAAAACTGTTTTTT; CDR3aa: CASSQGIVEKLFF
j_gene: TRBJ2-1; abundance: NA; v_gene: TRBV12-3/TRBV12-4; d_gene: NA; CDR3nt: TGTGCCAGCAGTTTGGGGGGCCGGGGGAGTGAGCAGTTCTTC; CDR3aa: CASSLGGRGSEQFF
j_gene: TRBJ2-1; abundance: NA; v_gene: TRBV27; d_gene: TRBD2; CDR3nt: TGTGCCAGCAATAGCGGGGGCCATTACAATGAGCAGTTCTTC; CDR3aa: CASNSGGHYNEQFF
j_gene: TRBJ2-2; abundance: NA; v_gene: TRBV7-2; d_gene: NA; CDR3nt: TGTGCCAGCAGCTTAAGCCGGGTAAACACCGGGGAGCTGTTTTTT; CDR3aa: CASSLSRVNTGELFF
j_gene: TRBJ2-3; abundance: NA; v_gene: TRBV9; d_gene: NA; CDR3nt: TGTGCCAGCTGCCCGAGGGAGGGGGTTGCAGATACGCAGTATTTT; CDR3aa: CASCPREGVADTQYF
j_gene: TRBJ2-3; abundance: few; v_gene: TRBV20-1; d_gene: TRBD1; CDR3nt: TGCAGTGCCCCATCCATACTACAGGGGAAAACAGATACGCAGTATTTT; CDR3aa: CSAPSILQGKTDTQYF
j_gene: TRBJ2-7; abundance: NA; v_gene: TRBV27; d_gene: TRBD1; CDR3nt: TGTGCCAGCAGTTTTTCGGACAGGGCCTACGAGCAGTACTTC; CDR3aa: CASSFSDRAYEQYF
j_gene: TRBJ1-5; abundance: NA; v_gene: TRBV7-2; d_gene: NA; CDR3nt: TGTGCCAGCAGCCCCCGGGGCGGGGAATACAATCAGCCCCAGCATTTT; CDR3aa: CASSPRGGEYNQPQHF
j_gene: TRBJ2-3; abundance: many; v_gene: TRBV12-3/TRBV12-4; d_gene: NA; CDR3nt: TGTGCCAGCACCCTAACCGGACCTGGGGATACGCAGTATTTT; CDR3aa: CASTLTGPGDTQYF
j_gene: TRBJ1-6; abundance: many; v_gene: TRBV7-9; d_gene: NA; CDR3nt: TGTGCCAGCAGCTTAGCGCAAGGGAAGTACTCACCCCTCCACTTT; CDR3aa: CASSLAQGKYSPLHF